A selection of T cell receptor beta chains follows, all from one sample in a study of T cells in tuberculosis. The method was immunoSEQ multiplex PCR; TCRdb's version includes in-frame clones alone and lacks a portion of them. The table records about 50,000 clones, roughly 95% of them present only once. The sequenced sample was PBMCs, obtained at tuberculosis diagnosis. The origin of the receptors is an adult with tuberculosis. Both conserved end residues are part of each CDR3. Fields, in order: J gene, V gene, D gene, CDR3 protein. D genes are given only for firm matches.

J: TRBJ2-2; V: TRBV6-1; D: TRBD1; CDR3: CASSERDSNTGELFF
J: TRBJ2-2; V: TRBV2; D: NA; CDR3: CASSVQGKTGELFF
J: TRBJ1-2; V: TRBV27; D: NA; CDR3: CASSSLGRGFIYGYTF
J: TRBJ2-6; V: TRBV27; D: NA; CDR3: CASSTHHRAGANVLTF
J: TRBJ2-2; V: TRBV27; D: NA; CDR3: CASSLSSAGELFF
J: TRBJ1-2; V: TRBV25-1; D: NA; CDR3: CASRGAGYTF
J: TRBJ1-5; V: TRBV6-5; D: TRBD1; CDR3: CASSLGTGDSNQPQHF
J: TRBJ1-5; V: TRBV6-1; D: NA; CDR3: CASSESTGVLQPQHF
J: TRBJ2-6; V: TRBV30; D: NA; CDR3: CANRDSGANVLTF
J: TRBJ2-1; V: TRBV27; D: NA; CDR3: CASSSSRGYNEQFF
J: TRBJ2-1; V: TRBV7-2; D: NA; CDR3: CASSFSGSGGNNEQFF
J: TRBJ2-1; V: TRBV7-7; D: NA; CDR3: CASSLVAGSYNEQFF
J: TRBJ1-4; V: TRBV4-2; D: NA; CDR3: CASSQADRVMEKLFF
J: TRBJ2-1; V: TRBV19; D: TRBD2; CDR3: CASSIRLANEQFF
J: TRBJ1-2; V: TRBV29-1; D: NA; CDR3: CSVRTLNGYGYTF
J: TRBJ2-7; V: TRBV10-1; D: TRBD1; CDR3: CASSDLTGNYEQYF
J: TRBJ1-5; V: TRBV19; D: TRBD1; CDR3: CASSIRTGENQPQHF
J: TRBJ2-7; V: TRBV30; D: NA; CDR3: CAWSVGPYEQYF
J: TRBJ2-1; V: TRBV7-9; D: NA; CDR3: CASSLGGLNEQFF
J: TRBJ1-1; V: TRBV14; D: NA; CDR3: CASSKRGYTEAFF
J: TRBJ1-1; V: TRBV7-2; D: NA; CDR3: CASSTGLRNTEAFF
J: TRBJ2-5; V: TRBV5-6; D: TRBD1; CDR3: CASSLVSGQGWETQYF
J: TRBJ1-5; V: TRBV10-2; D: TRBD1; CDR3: CASSEPPDRGNQPQHF
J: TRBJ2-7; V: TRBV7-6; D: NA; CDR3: CASSLDPLARQYF
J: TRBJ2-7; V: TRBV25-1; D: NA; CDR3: CASSEIGGQTSSYEQYF
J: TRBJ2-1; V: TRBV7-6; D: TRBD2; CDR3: CASSSRAGGTYNEQFF
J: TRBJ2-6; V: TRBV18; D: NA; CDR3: CASSPGLTGANVLTF
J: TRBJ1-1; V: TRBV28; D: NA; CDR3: CASSEQGEAFF
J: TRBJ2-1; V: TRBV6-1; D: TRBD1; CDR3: CASSDGTGGNNEQFF
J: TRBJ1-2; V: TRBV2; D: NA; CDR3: CASSEGGVGGYTF
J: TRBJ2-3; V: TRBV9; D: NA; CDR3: CASSVAPPDTQYF
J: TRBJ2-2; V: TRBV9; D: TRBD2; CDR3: CASSVGTSGVPGELFF
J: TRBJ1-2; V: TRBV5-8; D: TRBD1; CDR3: CASSLGSGTGAVYGYTF
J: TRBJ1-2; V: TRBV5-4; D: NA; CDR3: CASSLDPGASYGYTF
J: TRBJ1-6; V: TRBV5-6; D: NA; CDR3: CASSLGTGQGYSPLHF